This TCR beta chain is from a study of shared clonotypes between healthy human individuals. Study background: Each donor contributed plates that comprised three CD4 naive, three CD4 memory, two CD8 naive and one CD8 memory.

The CDR3 sequence is 16 residues long. V lost 5 bases, J lost 6 bases, and 23 bases lay in between. The germline V gene has CDR1 SGHAT and CDR2 FQNNGV. Worth noting for this clone: Its antigen remains unidentified.

The study's findings and limits: Larger estimated richness was generally seen in naive subsets than in memory subsets.

Assay used: immunoSEQ multiplex PCR; TCRdb lists only in-frame clones, some missing. The sample consists of fewer than 700,000 clones, around 95% of them appearing once. CD45RO-negative, CCR7-selected cells formed the naive CD8 fraction, which excluded terminally differentiated effector memory CD45RA+ cells. The sequenced material came from naive CD8+ T cells sorted from blood. This receptor was obtained from a woman aged 25 to 39 in good health. The gene calls are TRBV11-2 and TRBJ2-7, with no clear D. As DNA, the CDR3 is TGTGCCAGCAGCGACAATCTGATGGGTCGGAAGGTCGAGCAGTACTTC. It yields the protein CASSDNLMGRKVEQYF.